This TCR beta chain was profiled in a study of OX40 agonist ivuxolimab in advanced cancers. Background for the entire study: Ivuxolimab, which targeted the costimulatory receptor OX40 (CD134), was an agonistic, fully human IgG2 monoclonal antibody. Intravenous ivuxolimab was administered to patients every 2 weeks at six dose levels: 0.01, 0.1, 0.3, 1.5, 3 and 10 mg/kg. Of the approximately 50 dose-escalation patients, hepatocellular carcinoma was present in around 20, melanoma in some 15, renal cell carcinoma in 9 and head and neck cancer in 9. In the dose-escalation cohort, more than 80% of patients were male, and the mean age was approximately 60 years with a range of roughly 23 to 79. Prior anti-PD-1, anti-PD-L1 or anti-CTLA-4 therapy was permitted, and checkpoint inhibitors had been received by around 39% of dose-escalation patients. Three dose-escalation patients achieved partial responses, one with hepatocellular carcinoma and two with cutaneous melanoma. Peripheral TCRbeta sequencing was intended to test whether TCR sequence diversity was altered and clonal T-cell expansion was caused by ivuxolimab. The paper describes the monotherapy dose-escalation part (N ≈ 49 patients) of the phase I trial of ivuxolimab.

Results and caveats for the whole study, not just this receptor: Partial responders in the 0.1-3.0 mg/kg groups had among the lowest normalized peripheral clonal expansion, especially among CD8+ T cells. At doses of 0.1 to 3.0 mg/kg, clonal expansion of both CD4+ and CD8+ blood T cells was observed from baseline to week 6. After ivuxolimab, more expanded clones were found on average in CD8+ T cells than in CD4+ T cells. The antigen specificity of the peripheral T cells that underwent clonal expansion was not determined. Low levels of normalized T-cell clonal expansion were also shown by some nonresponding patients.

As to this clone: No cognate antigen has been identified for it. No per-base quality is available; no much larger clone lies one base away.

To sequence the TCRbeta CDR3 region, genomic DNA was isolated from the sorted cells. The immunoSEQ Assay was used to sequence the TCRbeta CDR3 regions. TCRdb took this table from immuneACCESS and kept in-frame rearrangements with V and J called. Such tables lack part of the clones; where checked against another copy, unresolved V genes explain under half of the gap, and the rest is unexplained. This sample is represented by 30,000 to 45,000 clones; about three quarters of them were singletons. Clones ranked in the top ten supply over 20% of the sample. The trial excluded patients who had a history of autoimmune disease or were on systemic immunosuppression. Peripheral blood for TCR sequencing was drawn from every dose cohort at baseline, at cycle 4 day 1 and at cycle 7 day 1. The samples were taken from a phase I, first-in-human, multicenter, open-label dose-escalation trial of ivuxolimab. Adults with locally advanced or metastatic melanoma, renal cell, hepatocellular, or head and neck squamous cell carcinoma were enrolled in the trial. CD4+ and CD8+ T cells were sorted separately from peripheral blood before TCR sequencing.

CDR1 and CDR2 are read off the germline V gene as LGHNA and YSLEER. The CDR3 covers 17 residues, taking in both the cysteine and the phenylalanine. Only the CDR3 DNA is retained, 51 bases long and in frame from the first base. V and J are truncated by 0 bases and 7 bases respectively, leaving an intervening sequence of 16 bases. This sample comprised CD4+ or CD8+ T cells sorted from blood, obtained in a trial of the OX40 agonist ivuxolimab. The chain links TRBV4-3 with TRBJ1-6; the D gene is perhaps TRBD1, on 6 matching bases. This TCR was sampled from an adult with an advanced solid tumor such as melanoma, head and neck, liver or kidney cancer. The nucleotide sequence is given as TGCGCCAGCAGCCAAGATCCCGGGGGGCGAGGGAATTCACCCCTCCACTTT. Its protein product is CASSQDPGGRGNSPLHF.